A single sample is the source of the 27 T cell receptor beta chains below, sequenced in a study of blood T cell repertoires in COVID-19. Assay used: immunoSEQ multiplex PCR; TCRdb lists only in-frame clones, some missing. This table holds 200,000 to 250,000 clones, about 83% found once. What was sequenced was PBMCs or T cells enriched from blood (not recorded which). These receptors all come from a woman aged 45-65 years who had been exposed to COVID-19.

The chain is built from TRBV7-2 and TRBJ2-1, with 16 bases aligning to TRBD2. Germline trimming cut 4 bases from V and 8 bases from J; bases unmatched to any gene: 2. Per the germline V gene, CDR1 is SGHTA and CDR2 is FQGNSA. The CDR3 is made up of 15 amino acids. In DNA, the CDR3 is TGTGCCAGCAGCTCGGGACTAGCGGGGGGGGATGAGCAGTTCTTC. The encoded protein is CASSSGLAGGDEQFF.

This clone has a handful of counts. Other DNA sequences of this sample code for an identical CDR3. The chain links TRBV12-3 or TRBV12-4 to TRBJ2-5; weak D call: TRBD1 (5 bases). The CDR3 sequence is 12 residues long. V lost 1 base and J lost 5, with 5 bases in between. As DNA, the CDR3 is TGTGCCAGCAGTTTAGAGGGGGAGACCCAGTACTTC. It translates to CASSLEGETQYF.

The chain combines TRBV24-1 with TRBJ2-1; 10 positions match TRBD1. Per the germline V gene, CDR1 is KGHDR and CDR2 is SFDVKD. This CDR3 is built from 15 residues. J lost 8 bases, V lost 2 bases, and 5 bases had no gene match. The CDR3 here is CATSDSGQGLDEQFF. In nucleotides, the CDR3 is TGTGCCACCAGTGATTCGGGACAGGGGCTCGATGAGCAGTTCTTC.

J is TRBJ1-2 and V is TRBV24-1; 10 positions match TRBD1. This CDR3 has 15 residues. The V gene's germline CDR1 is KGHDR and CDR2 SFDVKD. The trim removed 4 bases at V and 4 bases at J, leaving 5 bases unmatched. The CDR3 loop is CATSDAGQGTYGYTF. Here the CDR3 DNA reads TGTGCCACCAGTGACGCGGGACAGGGGACCTATGGCTACACCTTC.

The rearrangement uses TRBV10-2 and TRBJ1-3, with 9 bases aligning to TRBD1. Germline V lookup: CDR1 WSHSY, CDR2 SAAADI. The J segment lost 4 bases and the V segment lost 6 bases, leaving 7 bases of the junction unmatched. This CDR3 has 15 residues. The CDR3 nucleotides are TGCGCCAGCAGCCGGACAGGGGCGTTGGGAAACACCATATATTTT. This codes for CASSRTGALGNTIYF.

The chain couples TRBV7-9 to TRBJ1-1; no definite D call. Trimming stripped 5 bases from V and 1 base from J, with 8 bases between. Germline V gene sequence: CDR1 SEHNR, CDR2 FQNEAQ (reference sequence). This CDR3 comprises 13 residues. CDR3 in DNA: TGTGCCAGCAGCCAGAGGGAGAACACTGAAGCTTTCTTT. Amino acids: CASSQRENTEAFF.

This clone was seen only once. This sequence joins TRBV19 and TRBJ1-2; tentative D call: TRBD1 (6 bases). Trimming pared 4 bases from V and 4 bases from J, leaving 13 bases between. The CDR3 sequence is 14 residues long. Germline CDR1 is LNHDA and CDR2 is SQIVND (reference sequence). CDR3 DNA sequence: TGTGCCAGTAGTAGTACAGGGTCGGGCTATGGCTACACCTTC. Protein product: CASSSTGSGYGYTF.

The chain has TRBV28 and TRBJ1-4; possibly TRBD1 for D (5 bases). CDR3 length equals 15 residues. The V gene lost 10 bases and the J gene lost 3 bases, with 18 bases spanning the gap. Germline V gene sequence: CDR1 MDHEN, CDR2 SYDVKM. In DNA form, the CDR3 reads TGTGCCACTCTGGTCGGGGGGATCTCTAATGAAAAACTGTTTTTT. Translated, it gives CATLVGGISNEKLFF. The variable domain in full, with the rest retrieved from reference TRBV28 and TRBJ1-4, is DVKVTQSSRYLVKRTGEKVFLECVQDMDHENMFWYRQDPGLGLRLIYFSYDVKMKEKGDIPEGYSVSREKKERFSLILESASTNQTSMYLCATLVGGISNEKLFFGSGTQLSVL.

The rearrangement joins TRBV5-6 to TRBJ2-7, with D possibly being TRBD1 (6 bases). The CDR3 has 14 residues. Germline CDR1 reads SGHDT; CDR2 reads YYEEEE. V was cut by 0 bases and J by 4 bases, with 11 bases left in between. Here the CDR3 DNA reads TGTGCCAGCAGCTTGGCACCCACAGGGTACGAGCAGTACTTC. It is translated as CASSLAPTGYEQYF.

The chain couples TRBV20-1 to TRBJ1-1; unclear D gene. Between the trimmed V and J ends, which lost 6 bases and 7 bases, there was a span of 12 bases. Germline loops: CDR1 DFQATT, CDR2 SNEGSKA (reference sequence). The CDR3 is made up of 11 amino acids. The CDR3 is CSALPRDEAFF. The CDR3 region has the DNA TGCAGTGCCTTACCCCGGGATGAAGCTTTCTTT.

In DNA form, the CDR3 reads TGTGCCAGCAGCTTAGGCTCCGGCGGGGGGGGTGAGACCCAGTACTTC. It yields the protein CASSLGSGGGGETQYF. V and J are TRBV7-7 and TRBJ2-5; 9 nucleotides line up with TRBD2. The V gene end was trimmed by 1 base and the J gene end by 5 bases; junction bases not matched to a gene: 8. The germline V gene has CDR1 SSHAT and CDR2 FNYEAQ (reference sequence). CDR3 length: 16 residues.

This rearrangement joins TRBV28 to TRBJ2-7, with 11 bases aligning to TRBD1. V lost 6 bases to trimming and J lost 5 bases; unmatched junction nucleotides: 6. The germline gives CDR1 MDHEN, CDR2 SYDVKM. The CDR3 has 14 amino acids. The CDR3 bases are TGTGCCAGCAGATACCGGGACAGGGGGGACGAGCAGTACTTC. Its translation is CASRYRDRGDEQYF. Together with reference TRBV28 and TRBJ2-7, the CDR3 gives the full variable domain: DVKVTQSSRYLVKRTGEKVFLECVQDMDHENMFWYRQDPGLGLRLIYFSYDVKMKEKGDIPEGYSVSREKKERFSLILESASTNQTSMYLCASRYRDRGDEQYFGPGTRLTVT.

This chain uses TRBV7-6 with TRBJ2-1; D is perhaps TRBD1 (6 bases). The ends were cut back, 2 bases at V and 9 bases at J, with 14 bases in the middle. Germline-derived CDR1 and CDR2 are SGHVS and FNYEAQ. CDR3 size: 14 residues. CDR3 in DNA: TGTGCCAGCAGCTTAAAGTCAGGGGTGGGTGAGCAGTTCTTC. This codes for CASSLKSGVGEQFF.

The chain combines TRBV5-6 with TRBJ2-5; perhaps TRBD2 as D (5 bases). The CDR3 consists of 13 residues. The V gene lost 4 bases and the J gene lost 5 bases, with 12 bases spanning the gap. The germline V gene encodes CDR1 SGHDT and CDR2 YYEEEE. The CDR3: CASSLRTGETQYF. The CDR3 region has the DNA TGTGCCAGCAGCCTCCGGACTGGGGAGACCCAGTACTTC. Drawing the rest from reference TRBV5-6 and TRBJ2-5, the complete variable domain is DAGVTQSPTHLIKTRGQQVTLRCSPKSGHDTVSWYQQALGQGPQFIFQYYEEEERQRGNFPDRFSGHQFPNYSSELNVNALLLGDSALYLCASSLRTGETQYFGPGTRLLVL.

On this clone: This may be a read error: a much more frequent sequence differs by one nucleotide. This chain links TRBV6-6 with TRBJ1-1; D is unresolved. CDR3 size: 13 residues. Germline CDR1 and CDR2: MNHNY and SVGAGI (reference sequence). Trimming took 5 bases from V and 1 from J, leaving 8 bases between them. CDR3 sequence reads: CASSPPGNTEAFF. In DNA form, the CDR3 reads TGTGCCAGCAGTCCTCCAGGGAACACTGAAGCTTTCTTT.

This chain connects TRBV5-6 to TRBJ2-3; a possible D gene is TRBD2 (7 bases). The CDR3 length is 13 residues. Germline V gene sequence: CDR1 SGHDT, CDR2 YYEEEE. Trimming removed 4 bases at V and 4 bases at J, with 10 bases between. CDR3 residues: CASSLGGPDTQYF. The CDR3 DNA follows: TGTGCCAGCAGCCTCGGGGGGCCAGATACGCAGTATTTT.

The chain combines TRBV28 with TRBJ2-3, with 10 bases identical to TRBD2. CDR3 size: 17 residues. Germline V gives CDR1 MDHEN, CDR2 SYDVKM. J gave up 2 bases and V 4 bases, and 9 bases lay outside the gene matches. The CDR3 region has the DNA TGTGCCAGCAGTTCCCGTCCACTAGCGGGATTCACAGATACGCAGTATTTT. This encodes CASSSRPLAGFTDTQYF.

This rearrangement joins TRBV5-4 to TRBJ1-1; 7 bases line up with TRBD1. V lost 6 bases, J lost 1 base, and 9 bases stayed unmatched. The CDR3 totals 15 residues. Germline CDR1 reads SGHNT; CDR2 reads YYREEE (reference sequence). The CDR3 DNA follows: TGTGCCAGCACTCTAGGGGGCAGAACGAACACTGAAGCTTTCTTT. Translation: CASTLGGRTNTEAFF.

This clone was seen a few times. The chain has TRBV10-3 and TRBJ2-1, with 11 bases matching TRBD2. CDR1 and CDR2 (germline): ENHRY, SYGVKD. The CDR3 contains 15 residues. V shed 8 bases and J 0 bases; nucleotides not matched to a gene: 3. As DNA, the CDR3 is TGTGCCATCGCTAGCGGGGGGAGCTCCTACAATGAGCAGTTCTTC. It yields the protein CAIASGGSSYNEQFF.

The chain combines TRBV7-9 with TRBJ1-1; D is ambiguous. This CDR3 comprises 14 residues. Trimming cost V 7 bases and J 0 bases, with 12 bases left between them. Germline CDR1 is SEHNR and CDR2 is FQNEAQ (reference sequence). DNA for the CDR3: TGTGCCAGCACCCGTGGACTTCTGAACACTGAAGCTTTCTTT. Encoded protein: CASTRGLLNTEAFF. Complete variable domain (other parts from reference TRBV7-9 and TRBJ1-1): DTGVSQNPRHKITKRGQNVTFRCDPISEHNRLYWYRQTLGQGPEFLTYFQNEAQLEKSRLLSDRFSAERPKGSFSTLEIQRTEQGDSAMYLCASTRGLLNTEAFFGQGTRLTVV.

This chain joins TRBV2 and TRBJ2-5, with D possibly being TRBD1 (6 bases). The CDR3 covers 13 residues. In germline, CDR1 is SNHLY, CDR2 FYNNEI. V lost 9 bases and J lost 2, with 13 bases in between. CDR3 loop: CARQGRGQETQYF. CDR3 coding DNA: TGTGCCAGACAGGGAAGGGGTCAAGAGACCCAGTACTTC.

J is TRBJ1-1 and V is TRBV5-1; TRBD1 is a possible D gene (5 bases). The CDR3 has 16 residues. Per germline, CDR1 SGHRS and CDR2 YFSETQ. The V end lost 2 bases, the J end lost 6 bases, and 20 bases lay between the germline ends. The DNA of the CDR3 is TGCGCCAGCAGCTTTAGAGCCGGACAAGGGCCTTCTGAAGCTTTCTTT. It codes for CASSFRAGQGPSEAFF.

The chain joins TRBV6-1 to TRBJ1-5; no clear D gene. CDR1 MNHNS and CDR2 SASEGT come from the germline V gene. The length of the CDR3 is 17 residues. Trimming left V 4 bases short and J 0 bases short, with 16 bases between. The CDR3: CASSAISTVYSNQPQHF. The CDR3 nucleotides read TGTGCCAGCAGTGCCATTTCCACAGTTTATAGCAATCAGCCCCAGCATTTT.

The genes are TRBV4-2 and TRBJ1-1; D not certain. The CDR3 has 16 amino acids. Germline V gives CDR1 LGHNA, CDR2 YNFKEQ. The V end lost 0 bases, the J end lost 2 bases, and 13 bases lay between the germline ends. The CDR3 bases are TGTGCCAGCAGCCAAGAATGGGGAGGGAGCAACACTGAAGCTTTCTTT. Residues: CASSQEWGGSNTEAFF.

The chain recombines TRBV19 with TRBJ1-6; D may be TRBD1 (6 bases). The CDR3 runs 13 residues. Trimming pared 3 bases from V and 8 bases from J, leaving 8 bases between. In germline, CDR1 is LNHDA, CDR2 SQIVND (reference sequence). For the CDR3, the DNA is TGTGCCAGTAGTATGGACAGTGATTCACCCCTCCACTTT. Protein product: CASSMDSDSPLHF.

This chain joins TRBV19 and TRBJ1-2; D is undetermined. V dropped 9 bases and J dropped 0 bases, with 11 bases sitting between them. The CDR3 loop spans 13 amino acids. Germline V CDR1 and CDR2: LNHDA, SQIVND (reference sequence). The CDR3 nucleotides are TGTGCCAGGTATAACCCAGCTAACTATGGCTACACCTTC. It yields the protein CARYNPANYGYTF.

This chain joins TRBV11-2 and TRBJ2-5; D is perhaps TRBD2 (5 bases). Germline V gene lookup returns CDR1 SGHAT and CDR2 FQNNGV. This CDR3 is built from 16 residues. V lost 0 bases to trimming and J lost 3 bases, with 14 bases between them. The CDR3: CASSLDRARGEETQYF. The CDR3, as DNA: TGTGCCAGCAGCTTAGATCGGGCCCGGGGTGAAGAGACCCAGTACTTC.